This T cell receptor beta chain derives from a study of cytomegalovirus exposure and HLA in healthy donors. Overall study findings and caveats: In vitro confirmation showed three CMV-associated chains to be CMV antigen specific. Analysis was performed later, and it showed HLA-associated TCR beta chains to be more clonally expanded than equally common others. A link between a missense DCLRE1C variant and TCR beta V- and J-gene trimming emerged from a later analysis.

The CDR3 is 14 amino acids. Per the germline V gene, CDR1 is MDHEN and CDR2 is SYDVKM. V lost 6 bases and J lost 5; bases outside the gene matches: 8. The primer mix had 60 Vbeta and 13 Jbeta primers. Using immunoSEQ multiplex PCR, the repertoire was profiled, and TCRdb retains in-frame clones only, with some absent. There are about 180,000 clones in the sample; 65% to 80% occur only once, and 0.69% lies in the top ten. Comment on this clone: Its antigen is unknown.

The V call is TRBV28, the J call TRBJ2-5; 8 nucleotides line up with TRBD1. Sequenced input: PBMCs. This clonotype was sampled from a woman aged 35 to 49 in good health and CMV-seronegative. The CDR3 reads CASSLPGGAETQYF. The DNA of the CDR3 is TGTGCCAGCAGCCTTCCAGGGGGCGCGGAGACCCAGTACTTC.